These T cell receptor beta chains were read from a single sample in a study of beta chain features in type 1 diabetes. Here immunoSEQ multiplex PCR was the method, and the copy in TCRdb shows in-frame clones only, minus some. The sample shows 300,000 to 400,000 clones, 10% to 15% of them seen only once. Material: naive CD4+ T cells from blood. These receptors were collected from a man between 18 and 29 years old in good health. Each CDR3 is given with its conserved first and last residue. D genes are given only for firm matches. Clone size is not always given. Where it is, it says once, few, many or a class for expanded clones.

TRBJ2-5 few TRBV21-1 NA CASSIDQEGAETQYF TGTGCCAGCAGCATAGACCAGGAGGGGGCGGAGACCCAGTACTTC
TRBJ1-1 NA TRBV19 NA CASRERVGTEAFF TGTGCCAGTAGAGAGAGGGTAGGCACTGAAGCTTTCTTT
TRBJ1-2 NA TRBV15 NA CATSRDRGSNYGYTF TGTGCCACCAGCAGAGATCGTGGCAGTAACTATGGCTACACCTTC
TRBJ1-1 NA TRBV6-6 NA CASSSTLGENTEAFF TGTGCCAGCAGTAGCACCCTTGGAGAAAACACTGAAGCTTTCTTT
TRBJ2-3 NA TRBV5-1 NA CASHTGNADTQYF TGCGCCAGCCATACAGGGAATGCAGATACGCAGTATTTT
TRBJ1-1 few TRBV7-3 NA CASSPLPGANTEAFF TGTGCCAGCAGCCCTCTACCAGGGGCTAACACTGAAGCTTTCTTT
TRBJ1-5 NA TRBV19 NA CASSAGGLNQPQHF TGTGCCAGTAGCGCAGGAGGGCTCAATCAGCCCCAGCATTTT
TRBJ1-4 NA TRBV5-1 NA CASSFRENEKLFF TGCGCCAGCAGCTTCAGGGAAAATGAAAAACTGTTTTTT
TRBJ2-5 NA TRBV7-2 TRBD2 CASSLVAGVRETQYF TGTGCCAGCAGCTTAGTAGCGGGAGTGAGAGAGACCCAGTACTTC
TRBJ2-1 few TRBV11-1 TRBD2 CASSLAGGRQFF TGTGCCAGCAGCCTAGCGGGAGGGCGTCAGTTCTTC
TRBJ2-3 NA TRBV7-9 NA CASSPGTLTSTDTQYF TGTGCCAGCAGCCCCGGGACACTTACTAGCACAGATACGCAGTATTTT
TRBJ2-1 NA TRBV27 TRBD1 CASIPGQGEQFF TGTGCCAGCATTCCGGGACAGGGCGAGCAGTTCTTC
TRBJ1-1 few TRBV7-2 NA CASSFQGGTEAFF TGTGCCAGCAGCTTCCAGGGAGGCACTGAAGCTTTCTTT
TRBJ1-1 few TRBV28 NA CASSLTRVPAFF TGTGCCAGCAGTTTAACGCGGGTGCCAGCTTTCTTT
TRBJ1-1 NA TRBV30 NA CAWSVRDSSEAFF TGTGCCTGGAGTGTACGAGACAGCTCTGAAGCTTTCTTT